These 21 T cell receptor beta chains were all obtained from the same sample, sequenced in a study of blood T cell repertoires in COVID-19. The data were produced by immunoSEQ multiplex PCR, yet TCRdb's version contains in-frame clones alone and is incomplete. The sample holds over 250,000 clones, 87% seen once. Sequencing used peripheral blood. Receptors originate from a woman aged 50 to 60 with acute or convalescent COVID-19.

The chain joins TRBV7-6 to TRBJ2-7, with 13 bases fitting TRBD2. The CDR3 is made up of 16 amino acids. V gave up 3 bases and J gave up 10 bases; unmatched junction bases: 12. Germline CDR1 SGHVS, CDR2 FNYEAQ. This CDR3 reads CASSFPPGLAGSGQYF. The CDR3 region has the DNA TGTGCCAGCAGCTTCCCTCCGGGACTAGCGGGATCAGGCCAGTACTTC.

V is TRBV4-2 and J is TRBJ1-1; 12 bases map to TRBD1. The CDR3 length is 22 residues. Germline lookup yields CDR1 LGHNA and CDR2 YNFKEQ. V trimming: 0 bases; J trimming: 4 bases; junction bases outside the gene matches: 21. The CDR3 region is CASSQELGPGTGGKFGSTEAFF. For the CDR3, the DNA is TGTGCCAGCAGCCAAGAGTTGGGGCCGGGGACAGGGGGCAAGTTTGGAAGCACTGAAGCTTTCTTT.

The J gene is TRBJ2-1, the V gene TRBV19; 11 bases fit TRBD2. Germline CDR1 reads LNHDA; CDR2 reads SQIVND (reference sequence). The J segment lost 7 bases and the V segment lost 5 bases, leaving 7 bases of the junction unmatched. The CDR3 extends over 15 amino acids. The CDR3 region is CASSFSGRASNEQFF. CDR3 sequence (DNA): TGTGCCAGTAGTTTTAGCGGGAGGGCGAGTAATGAGCAGTTCTTC. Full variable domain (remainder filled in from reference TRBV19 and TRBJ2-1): DGGITQSPKYLFRKEGQNVTLSCEQNLNHDAMYWYRQDPGQGLRLIYYSQIVNDFQKGDIAEGYSVSREKKESFPLTVTSAQKNPTAFYLCASSFSGRASNEQFFGPGTRLTVL.

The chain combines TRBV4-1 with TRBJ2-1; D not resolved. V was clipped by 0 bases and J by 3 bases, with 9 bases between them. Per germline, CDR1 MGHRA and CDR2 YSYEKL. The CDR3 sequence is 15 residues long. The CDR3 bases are TGCGCCAGCAGCCAAGATCCAGGCGACTACAATGAGCAGTTCTTC. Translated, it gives CASSQDPGDYNEQFF.

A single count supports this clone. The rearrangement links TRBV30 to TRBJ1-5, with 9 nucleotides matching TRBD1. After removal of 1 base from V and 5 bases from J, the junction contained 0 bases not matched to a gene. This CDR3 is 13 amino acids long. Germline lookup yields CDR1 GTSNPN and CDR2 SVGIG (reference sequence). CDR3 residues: CAWSGTGDQPQHF. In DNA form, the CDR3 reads TGTGCCTGGAGTGGGACAGGGGATCAGCCCCAGCATTTT.

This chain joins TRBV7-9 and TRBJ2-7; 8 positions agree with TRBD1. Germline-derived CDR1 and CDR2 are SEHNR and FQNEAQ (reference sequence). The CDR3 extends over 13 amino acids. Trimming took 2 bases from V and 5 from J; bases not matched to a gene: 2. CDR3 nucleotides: TGTGCCAGCAGCTTATTACAGGGGGACGAGCAGTACTTC. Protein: CASSLLQGDEQYF.

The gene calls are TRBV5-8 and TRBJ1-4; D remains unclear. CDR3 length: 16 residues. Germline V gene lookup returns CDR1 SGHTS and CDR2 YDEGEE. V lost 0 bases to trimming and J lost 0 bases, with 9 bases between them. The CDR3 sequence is CASSLGGFATNEKLFF. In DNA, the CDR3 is TGTGCCAGCAGCTTGGGCGGGTTTGCAACTAATGAAAAACTGTTTTTT.

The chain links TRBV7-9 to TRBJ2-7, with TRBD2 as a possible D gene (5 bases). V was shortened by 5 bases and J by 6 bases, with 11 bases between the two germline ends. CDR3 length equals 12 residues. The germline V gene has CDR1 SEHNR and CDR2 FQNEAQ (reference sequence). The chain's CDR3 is CASSGPAGEQYF. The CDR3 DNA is TGTGCCAGCAGCGGACCTGCGGGCGAGCAGTACTTC.

The CDR3 DNA follows: TGTGCCAGCAGTTACGATTTCGCGGGGGGACTAGCGGGATCCGAGACCCAGTACTTC. Protein sequence: CASSYDFAGGLAGSETQYF. The genes are TRBV6-2 or TRBV6-3 and TRBJ2-5, with TRBD2 matching over 13 bases. The germline V gene encodes CDR1 MNHEY and CDR2 SVGEGT. J was trimmed by 5 bases and V by 2 bases; bases with no gene match: 14. This CDR3 has 19 amino acids.

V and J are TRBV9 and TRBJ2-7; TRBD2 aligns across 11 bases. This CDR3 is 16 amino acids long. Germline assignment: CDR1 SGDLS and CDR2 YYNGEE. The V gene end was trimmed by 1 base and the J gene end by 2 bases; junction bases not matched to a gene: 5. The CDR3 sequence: CASSVRGTSGPYEQYF. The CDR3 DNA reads TGTGCCAGCAGCGTACGCGGGACTAGCGGACCCTACGAGCAGTACTTC.

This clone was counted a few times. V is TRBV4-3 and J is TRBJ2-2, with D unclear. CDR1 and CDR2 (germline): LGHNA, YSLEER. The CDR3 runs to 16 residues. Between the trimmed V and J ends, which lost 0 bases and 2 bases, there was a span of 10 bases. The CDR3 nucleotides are TGCGCCAGCAGCCAAGATGGGCAGCCAAACACCGGGGAGCTGTTTTTT. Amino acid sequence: CASSQDGQPNTGELFF.

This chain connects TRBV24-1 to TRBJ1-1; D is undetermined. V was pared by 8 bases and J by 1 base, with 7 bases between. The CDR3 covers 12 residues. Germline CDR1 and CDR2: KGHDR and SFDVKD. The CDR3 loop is CATMSQNTEAFF. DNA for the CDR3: TGTGCCACCATGTCCCAGAACACTGAAGCTTTCTTT.

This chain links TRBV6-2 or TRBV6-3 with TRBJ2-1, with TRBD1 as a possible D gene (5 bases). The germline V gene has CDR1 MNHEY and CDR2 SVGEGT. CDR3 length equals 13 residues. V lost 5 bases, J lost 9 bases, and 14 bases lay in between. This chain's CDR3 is CASSRDSIGEQFF. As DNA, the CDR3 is TGTGCCAGCAGTCGAGACAGTATCGGTGAGCAGTTCTTC.

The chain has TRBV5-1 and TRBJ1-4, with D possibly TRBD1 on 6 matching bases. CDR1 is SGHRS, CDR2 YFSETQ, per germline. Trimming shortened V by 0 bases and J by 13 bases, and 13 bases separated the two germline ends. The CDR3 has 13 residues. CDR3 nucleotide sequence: TGCGCCAGCAGCTTGGACGGGGAGACAGGACTGTTTTTT. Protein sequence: CASSLDGETGLFF.

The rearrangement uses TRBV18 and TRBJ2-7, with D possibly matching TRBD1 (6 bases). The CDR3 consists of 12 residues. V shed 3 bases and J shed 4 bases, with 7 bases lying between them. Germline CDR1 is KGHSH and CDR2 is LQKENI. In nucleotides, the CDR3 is TGTGCCAGCTCACCTGACAGGTACGAGCAGTACTTC. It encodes CASSPDRYEQYF.

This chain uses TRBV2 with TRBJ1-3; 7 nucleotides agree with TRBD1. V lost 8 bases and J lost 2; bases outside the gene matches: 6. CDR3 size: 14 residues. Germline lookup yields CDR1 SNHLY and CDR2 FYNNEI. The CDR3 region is CASAPQGAGNTIYF. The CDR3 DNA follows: TGTGCCAGCGCACCCCAGGGGGCTGGAAACACCATATATTTT.

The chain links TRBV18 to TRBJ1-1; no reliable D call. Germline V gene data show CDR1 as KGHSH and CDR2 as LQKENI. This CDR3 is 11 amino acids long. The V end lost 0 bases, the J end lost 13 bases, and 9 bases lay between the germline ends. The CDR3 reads CASSPPDAGFF. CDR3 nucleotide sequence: TGTGCCAGCTCACCACCGGATGCGGGTTTCTTT.

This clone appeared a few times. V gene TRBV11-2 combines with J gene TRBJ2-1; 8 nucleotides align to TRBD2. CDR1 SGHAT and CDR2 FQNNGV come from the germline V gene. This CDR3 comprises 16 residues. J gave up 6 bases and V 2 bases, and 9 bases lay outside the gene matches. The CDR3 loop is CASSLTSGMGSNEQFF. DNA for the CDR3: TGTGCCAGCAGCTTAACTAGCGGAATGGGGTCCAATGAGCAGTTCTTC.

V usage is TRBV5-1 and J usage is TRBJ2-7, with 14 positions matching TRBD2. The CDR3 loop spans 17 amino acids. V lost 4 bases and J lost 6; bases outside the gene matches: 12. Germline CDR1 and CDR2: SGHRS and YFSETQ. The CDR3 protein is CASSPGRGLAGEREQYF. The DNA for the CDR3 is TGCGCCAGCAGCCCGGGGAGGGGACTAGCGGGAGAACGCGAGCAGTACTTC.

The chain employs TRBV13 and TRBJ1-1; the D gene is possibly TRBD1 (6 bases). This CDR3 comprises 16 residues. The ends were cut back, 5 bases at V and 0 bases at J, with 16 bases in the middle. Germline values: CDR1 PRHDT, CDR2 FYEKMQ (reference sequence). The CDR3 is CASSTREQGMNTEAFF. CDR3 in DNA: TGTGCCAGCAGCACCCGAGAACAGGGTATGAACACTGAAGCTTTCTTT.

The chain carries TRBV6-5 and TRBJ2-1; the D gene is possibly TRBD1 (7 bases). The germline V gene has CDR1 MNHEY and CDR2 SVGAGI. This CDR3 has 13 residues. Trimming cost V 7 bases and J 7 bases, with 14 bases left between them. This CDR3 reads CASTSTGRNEQFF. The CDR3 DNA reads TGTGCCAGCACCTCGACAGGGAGGAATGAGCAGTTCTTC.